Here is one T cell receptor (beta chain) with its context. No antigen is known for it. No fewer than 6 million PBMCs went into each sample. For the second PCR, which ran for roughly 7 to 11 cycles, a sample-barcoded 5' primer and a J-beta primer mix were used. Each sample yielded at least 2.5 million CDR3-containing paired-end reads. TCRdb re-called the 5' RACE reads with MiXCR, one entry per CDR3 protein. The table includes 1,300,000 or so distinct CDR3 sequences, around 55% detected once. The entry originates in a study of blood T cells in healthy people across ages. Study results and caveats: Diversity figures based on one million T cells were deemed too low. Getting older went along with TCR beta diversity per million T cells dropping roughly linearly.

Looked up from germline, CDR1 is SQVTM and CDR2 is ANQGSEA. The CDR3 loop spans 14 amino acids. V was trimmed by 5 bases and J by 1 base, leaving 13 bases between them. What was sequenced was blood. The chain has TRBV29-1 and TRBJ2-3; no definite D call. This receptor was identified in a man aged 18 to 29 in good health. In nucleotides, the CDR3 is TGCAGCGTTAATCCCGTAGAGGGCACAGATACGCAGTATTTT. This codes for CSVNPVEGTDTQYF.